These T cell receptor beta chains were read from a single sample in a study of T cells in localized non-small cell lung cancer. Produced via immunoSEQ multiplex PCR; TCRdb's table is partial and in-frame only. The table includes 7,900 or so clones, approximately 59% detected once. Material: lymph node tissue, obtained before any cancer treatment. Receptors originate from a male donor aged 60 or over with stage I squamous cell lung carcinoma. Each CDR3 is given with its conserved first and last residue. The D gene is left open where the match is weak. For some rows the clone size is stated as once, few or many, or as a class when expanded; others skip it.

D gene | J gene | clone size | V gene | CDR3 DNA | CDR3 protein
TRBD2 | TRBJ2-5 | few | TRBV11-3 | TGTGCCAGCAGCTCTTCTAGCGGGAGAGAGACCCAGTACTTC | CASSSSSGRETQYF
NA | TRBJ1-2 | NA | TRBV23-1 | TGCGCCAGCAGTCCCCCAAGACACCTCGTCTCTACTTACTATGGCTACACCTTC | CASSPPRHLVSTYYGYTF
NA | TRBJ1-1 | NA | TRBV5-1 | TGCGCCAGCAGCTCCCCCGGGACGGATCCTAGGACTGAAGCTTTCTTT | CASSSPGTDPRTEAFF
NA | TRBJ2-7 | NA | TRBV15 | TGTGCCACCAGCACAGCTGAGGGTATGGGCGAGCAGTACTTC | CATSTAEGMGEQYF
TRBD2 | TRBJ2-3 | NA | TRBV6-8 | TGTGCCAGCAGAAGACTAGCGGGAGGCGGGGATACGCAGTATTTT | CASRRLAGGGDTQYF
NA | TRBJ2-1 | NA | TRBV15 | TGTGCCACCAGCAGTTTTCAGAAAAACAATGAGCAGTTCTTC | CATSSFQKNNEQFF
TRBD1 | TRBJ1-2 | NA | TRBV6-8 | TGTGCCAGCATCAGCGAGGGACAGGGTATCGGAGGCTACACCTTC | CASISEGQGIGGYTF
NA | TRBJ1-4 | NA | TRBV19 | TGTGCCAGTAGGGTGGGGGACCTACGATCGGAAAAACTGTTTTTT | CASRVGDLRSEKLFF
NA | TRBJ1-1 | NA | TRBV12-5 | TGTGCTAGCCAGGAGATCGGGTTCACTGAAGCTTTCTTT | CASQEIGFTEAFF
TRBD2 | TRBJ2-7 | NA | TRBV28 | TGTGCCAGCAGTTTGAGCGGGAGCTACTCCTACGAGCAGTACTTC | CASSLSGSYSYEQYF
NA | TRBJ2-7 | NA | TRBV18 | TGTGCCAGCTCACCTCCAACAGGTCGCCACGAGCAGTACTTC | CASSPPTGRHEQYF
NA | TRBJ2-3 | NA | TRBV30 | TGTGCCTGGAGTGTAAGGGGGGATACGCAGTATTTT | CAWSVRGDTQYF
NA | TRBJ1-2 | NA | TRBV30 | TGTGCCTGGAGGTCAGGGGAGGACGGCTACACCTTC | CAWRSGEDGYTF
TRBD1 | TRBJ2-7 | NA | TRBV11-3 | TGTGCCAGCAGCCTCCAAACCGGGACAGGGCGCTACGAGCAGTACTTC | CASSLQTGTGRYEQYF
NA | TRBJ2-2 | few | TRBV6-8 | TGTGCCAGCAGTTACAATGGGAACACCGGGGAGCTGTTTTTT | CASSYNGNTGELFF
NA | TRBJ2-2 | NA | TRBV30 | TGTGCCTCGAGGGGGGCCCCGGGTACCGGGGAGCTGTTTTTT | CASRGAPGTGELFF
TRBD2 | TRBJ2-1 | NA | TRBV12-5 | TGTGCTAGTGGGTTTAGCGGGAGAGCCTCCAATGAGCAGTTCTTC | CASGFSGRASNEQFF
TRBD1 | TRBJ2-6 | NA | TRBV19 | TGTGCCAGTAGCATGGGAAGGACAGGCCGTTCCTCTGGGGCCAACGTCCTGACTTTC | CASSMGRTGRSSGANVLTF
NA | TRBJ1-2 | few | TRBV9 | TGTGCCAGCAAGCTTAGAGAGACAGAGAATCATGGCTACACCTTC | CASKLRETENHGYTF
TRBD1 | TRBJ1-2 | NA | TRBV14 | TGTGCCAGCAGCTTAATAACCCCCACAGGGGAGGGCGGCTACACCTTC | CASSLITPTGEGGYTF
NA | TRBJ1-1 | NA | TRBV29-1 | TGCAGCGCCCTCGGCGGTTCGTGGTCGGTTACTGAAGCTTTCTTT | CSALGGSWSVTEAFF
TRBD1 | TRBJ1-1 | NA | TRBV28 | TGTGCCAGCATACCAGGGGGAGCGGAGAACACTGAAGCTTTCTTT | CASIPGGAENTEAFF
NA | TRBJ1-1 | NA | TRBV30 | TGTGCCTGGAGTATGGGTAGAGTGACTGAAGCTTTCTTT | CAWSMGRVTEAFF
TRBD1 | TRBJ1-1 | NA | TRBV9 | TGTGCCAGCAGCAAGGGCCAGGACAGGGGGCGAACTGAAGCTTTCTTT | CASSKGQDRGRTEAFF
NA | TRBJ2-4 | NA | TRBV19 | TGTGCCAGTAGCGAAACCCCGGGACGGAAAAACATTCAGTACTTC | CASSETPGRKNIQYF
NA | TRBJ2-7 | few | TRBV6-8 | TGTGCCAGCAGTCCCATTTCCTACGAGCAGTACTTC | CASSPISYEQYF
NA | TRBJ1-3 | NA | TRBV19 | TGTGCCAGTAGTATAGAGACGTTCTCTGGAAATACCATATATTTT | CASSIETFSGNTIYF